The source of this TCR beta chain is a study of T cell changes during pregnancy in multiple sclerosis (dated by TCRdb to the late 2010s). Broadly, across the study: In women with multiple sclerosis, the researchers looked at how the T cell repertoire shifted as pregnancy progressed.

The method was the immunoSEQ multiplex PCR assay. The immuneACCESS repertoire file appears here via TCRdb, limited to in-frame rearrangements. These files lack a portion of the clones; in checked studies, under half of the deficit traces to unresolved V genes, and the cause of the others is not known. The sample contains more than 65,000 clones, about 91% of them found a single time. Clones ranked in the top ten supply approximately 2.4% of the sample. For this clone: No cognate antigen has been identified for it. It has no much larger one-base neighbor in the sample; base qualities were not kept.

The trim is 0 bases for V and 7 bases for J, with a gap of 9 bases between the germline ends. From the germline V gene, CDR1 is ENHRY and CDR2 is SYGVKD. The CDR3 has 14 amino acids, counting the end cysteine and phenylalanine. The retained sequence is limited to the CDR3, 42 bases, with the frame set at the first base. Recombination joined TRBV10-3 with TRBJ2-2; the D gene lacks a confident call. The source was peripheral blood, collected in the first trimester of pregnancy. This sequence was found in a female donor with multiple sclerosis, enrolled in a pregnancy study. The CDR3 has the sequence CAISESPRNGELFF. Here is the DNA: TGTGCCATCAGTGAGTCCCCCAGAAACGGGGAGCTGTTTTTT.